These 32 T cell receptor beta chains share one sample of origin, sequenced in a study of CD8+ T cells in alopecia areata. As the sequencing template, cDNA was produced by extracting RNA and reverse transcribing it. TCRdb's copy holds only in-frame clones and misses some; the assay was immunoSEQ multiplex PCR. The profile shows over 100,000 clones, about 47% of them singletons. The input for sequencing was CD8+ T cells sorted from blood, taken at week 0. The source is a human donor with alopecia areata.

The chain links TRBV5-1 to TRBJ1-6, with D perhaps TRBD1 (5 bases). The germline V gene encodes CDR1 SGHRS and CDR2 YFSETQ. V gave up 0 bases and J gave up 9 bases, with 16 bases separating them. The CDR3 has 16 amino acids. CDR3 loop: CASSLAVYATGSPLHF. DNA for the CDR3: TGCGCCAGCAGCTTGGCAGTGTATGCTACAGGTTCACCCCTCCACTTT.

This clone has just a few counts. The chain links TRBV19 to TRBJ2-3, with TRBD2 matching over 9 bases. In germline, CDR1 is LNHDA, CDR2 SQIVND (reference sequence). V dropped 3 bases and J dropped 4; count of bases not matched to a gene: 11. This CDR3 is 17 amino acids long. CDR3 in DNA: TGTGCCAGTAGTATCAACGACGCTAGCGGGGAAGCAGATACGCAGTATTTT. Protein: CASSINDASGEADTQYF.

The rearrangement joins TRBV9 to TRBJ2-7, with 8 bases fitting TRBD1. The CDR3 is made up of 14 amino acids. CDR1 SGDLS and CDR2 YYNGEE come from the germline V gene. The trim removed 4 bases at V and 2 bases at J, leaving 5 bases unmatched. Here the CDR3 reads CASSPGGETYEQYF. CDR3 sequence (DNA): TGTGCCAGCAGCCCAGGGGGCGAGACCTACGAGCAGTACTTC.

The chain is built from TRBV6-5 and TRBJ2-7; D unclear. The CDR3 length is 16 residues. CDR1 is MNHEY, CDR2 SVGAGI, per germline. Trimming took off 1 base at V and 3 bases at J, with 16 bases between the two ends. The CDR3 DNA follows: TGTGCCAGCAGTTACTTGGTACCGGCCTCGGACTACGAGCAGTACTTC. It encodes CASSYLVPASDYEQYF.

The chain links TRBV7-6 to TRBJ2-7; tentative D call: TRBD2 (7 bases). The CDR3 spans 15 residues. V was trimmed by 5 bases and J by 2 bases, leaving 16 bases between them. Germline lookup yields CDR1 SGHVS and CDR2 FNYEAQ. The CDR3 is CASSLGRGPTYEQYF. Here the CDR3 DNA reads TGTGCCAGCAGCCTTGGGCGGGGGCCTACCTACGAGCAGTACTTC.

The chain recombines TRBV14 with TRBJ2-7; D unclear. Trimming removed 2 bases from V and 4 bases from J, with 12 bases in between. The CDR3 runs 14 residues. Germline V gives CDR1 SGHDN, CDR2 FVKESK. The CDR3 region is CASSQWGVVYEQYF. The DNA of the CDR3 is TGTGCCAGCAGCCAATGGGGTGTAGTATACGAGCAGTACTTC.

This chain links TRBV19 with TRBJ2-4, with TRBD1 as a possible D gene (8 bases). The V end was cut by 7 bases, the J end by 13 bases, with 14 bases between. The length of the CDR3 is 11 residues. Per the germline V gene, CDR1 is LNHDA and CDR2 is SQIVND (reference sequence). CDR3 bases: TGTGCCAGTACTACAGGGGGGGAGCAGTACTTC. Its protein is CASTTGGEQYF. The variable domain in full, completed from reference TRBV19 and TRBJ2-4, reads DGGITQSPKYLFRKEGQNVTLSCEQNLNHDAMYWYRQDPGQGLRLIYYSQIVNDFQKGDIAEGYSVSREKKESFPLTVTSAQKNPTAFYLCASTTGGEQYFGAGTRLSVL.

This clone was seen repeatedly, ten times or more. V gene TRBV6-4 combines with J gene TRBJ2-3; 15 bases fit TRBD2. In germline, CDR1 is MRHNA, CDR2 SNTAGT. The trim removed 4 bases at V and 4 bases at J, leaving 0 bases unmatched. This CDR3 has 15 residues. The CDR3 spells CASSGTSGGADTQYF. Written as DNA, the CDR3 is TGTGCCAGCAGTGGGACTAGCGGGGGGGCAGATACGCAGTATTTT.

CDR3 sequence (DNA): TGTGCCAGCAGCTTAGGGGTTCGCGGGGGGCCTACAGATACGCAGTATTTT. Translation gives CASSLGVRGGPTDTQYF. The J gene is TRBJ2-3, the V gene TRBV7-8, with 8 bases that match TRBD2. Losses at the gene ends were 1 base for V and 3 bases for J; bases not matched to a gene: 9. CDR3 size: 17 residues. Germline loops: CDR1 SGHVS, CDR2 FQNEAQ.

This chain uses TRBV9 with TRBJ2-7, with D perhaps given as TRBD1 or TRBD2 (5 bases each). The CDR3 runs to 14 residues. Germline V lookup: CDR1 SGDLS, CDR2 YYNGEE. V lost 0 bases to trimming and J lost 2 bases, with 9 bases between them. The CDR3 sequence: CASSVDGDPYEQYF. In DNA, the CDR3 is TGTGCCAGCAGCGTAGACGGGGACCCCTACGAGCAGTACTTC.

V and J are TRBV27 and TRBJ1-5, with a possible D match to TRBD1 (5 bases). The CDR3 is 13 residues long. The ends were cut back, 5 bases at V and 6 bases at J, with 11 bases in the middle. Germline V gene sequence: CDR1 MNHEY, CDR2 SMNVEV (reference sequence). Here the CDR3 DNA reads TGTGCCAGCAGTGTCCAGGGAGGTCAGCCCCAGCATTTT. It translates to CASSVQGGQPQHF.

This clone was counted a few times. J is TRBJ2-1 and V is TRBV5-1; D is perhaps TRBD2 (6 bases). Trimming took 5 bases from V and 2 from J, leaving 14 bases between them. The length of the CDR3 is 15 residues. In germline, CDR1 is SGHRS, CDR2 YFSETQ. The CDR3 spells CASRGSWGAYNEQFF. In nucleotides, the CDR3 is TGCGCCAGCAGGGGTTCGTGGGGGGCCTACAATGAGCAGTTCTTC. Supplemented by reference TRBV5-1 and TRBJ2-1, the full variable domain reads KAGVTQTPRYLIKTRGQQVTLSCSPISGHRSVSWYQQTPGQGLQFLFEYFSETQRNKGNFPGRFSGRQFSNSRSEMNVSTLELGDSALYLCASRGSWGAYNEQFFGPGTRLTVL.

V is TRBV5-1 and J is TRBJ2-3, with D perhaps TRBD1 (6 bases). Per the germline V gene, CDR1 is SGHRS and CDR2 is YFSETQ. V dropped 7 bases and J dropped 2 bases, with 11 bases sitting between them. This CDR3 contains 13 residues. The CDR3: CASGQGSTDTQYF. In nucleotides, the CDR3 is TGCGCCAGCGGTCAGGGGTCCACAGATACGCAGTATTTT.

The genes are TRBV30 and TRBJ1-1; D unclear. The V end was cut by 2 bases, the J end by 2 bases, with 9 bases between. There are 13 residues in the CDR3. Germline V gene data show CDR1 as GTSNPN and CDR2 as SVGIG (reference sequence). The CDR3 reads CAWSPQRNTEAFF. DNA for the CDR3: TGTGCCTGGAGTCCCCAGAGAAACACTGAAGCTTTCTTT.

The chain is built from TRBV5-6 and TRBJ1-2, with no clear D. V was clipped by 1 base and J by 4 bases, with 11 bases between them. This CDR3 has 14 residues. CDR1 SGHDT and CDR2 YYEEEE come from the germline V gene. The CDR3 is CASSLMETGYGYTF. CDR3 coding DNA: TGTGCCAGCAGCTTGATGGAGACGGGCTATGGCTACACCTTC.

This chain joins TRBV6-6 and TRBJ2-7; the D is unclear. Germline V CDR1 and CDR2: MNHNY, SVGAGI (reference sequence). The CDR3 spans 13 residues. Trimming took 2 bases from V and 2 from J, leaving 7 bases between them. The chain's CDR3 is CASSYEGAYEQYF. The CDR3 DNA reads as TGTGCCAGCAGTTACGAAGGAGCCTACGAGCAGTACTTC.

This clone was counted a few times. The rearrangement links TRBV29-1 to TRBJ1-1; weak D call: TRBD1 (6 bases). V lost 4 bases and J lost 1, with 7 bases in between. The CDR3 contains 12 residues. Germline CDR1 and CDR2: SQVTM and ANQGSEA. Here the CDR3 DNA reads TGCAGCGTTGTGGGACAGAACACTGAAGCTTTCTTT. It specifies CSVVGQNTEAFF. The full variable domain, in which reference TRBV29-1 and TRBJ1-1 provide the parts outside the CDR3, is SAVISQKPSRDICQRGTSLTIQCQVDSQVTMMFWYRQQPGQSLTLIATANQGSEATYESGFVIDKFPISRPNLTFSTLTVSNMSPEDSSIYLCSVVGQNTEAFFGQGTRLTVV.

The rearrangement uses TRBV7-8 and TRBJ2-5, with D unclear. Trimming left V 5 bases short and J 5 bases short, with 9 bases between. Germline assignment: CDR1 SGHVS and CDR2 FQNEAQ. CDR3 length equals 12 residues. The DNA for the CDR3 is TGTGCCAGCAGCCCGGACGGGGAGACCCAGTACTTC. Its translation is CASSPDGETQYF. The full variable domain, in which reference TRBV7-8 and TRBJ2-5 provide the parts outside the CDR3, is GAGVSQSPRYKVAKRGQDVALRCDPISGHVSLFWYQQALGQGPEFLTYFQNEAQLDKSGLPSDRFFAERPEGSVSTLKIQRTQQEDSAVYLCASSPDGETQYFGPGTRLLVL.

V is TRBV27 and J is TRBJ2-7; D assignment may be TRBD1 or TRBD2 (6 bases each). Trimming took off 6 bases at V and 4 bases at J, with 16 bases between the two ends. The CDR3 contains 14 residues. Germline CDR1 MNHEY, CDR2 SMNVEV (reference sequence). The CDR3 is CASRYGGRPYEQYF. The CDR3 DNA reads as TGTGCCAGCAGATACGGGGGCAGGCCATACGAGCAGTACTTC.

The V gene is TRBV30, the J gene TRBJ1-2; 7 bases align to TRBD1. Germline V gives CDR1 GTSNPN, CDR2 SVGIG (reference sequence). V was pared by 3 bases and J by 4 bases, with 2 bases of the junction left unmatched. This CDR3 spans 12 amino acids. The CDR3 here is CAWSRGTYGYTF. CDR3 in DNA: TGTGCCTGGAGCAGGGGGACCTATGGCTACACCTTC.

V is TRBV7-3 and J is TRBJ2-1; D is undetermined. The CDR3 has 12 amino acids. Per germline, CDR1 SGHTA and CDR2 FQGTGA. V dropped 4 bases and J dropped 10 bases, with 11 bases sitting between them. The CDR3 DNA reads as TGTGCCAGCAGCTCCTCGGAGAGAGAGCAGTTCTTC. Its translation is CASSSSEREQFF.

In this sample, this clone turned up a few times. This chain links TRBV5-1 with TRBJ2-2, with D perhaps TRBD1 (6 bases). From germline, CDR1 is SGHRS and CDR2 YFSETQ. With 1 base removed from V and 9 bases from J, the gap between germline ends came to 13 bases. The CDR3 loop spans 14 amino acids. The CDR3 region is CASSLYYRDRELFF. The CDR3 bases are TGCGCCAGCAGCTTGTATTACAGGGATCGGGAGCTGTTTTTT.

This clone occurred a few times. The CDR3 is CASSLRGNQPQHF. The CDR3 DNA reads as TGCGCCAGCAGTCTAAGGGGCAATCAGCCCCAGCATTTT. V is TRBV23-1 and J is TRBJ1-5; the D is unclear. TRBV23-1 is filed as an ORF, its function uncertain. This CDR3 region has 13 residues. The germline V and J ends were trimmed by 4 bases and 2 bases, with 6 bases remaining between them.

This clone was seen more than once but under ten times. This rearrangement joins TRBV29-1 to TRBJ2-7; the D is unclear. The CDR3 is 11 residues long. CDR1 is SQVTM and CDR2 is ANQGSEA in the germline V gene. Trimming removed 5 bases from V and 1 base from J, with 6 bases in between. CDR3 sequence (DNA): TGCAGCGTTTTAGAATCCTACGAGCAGTACTTC. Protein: CSVLESYEQYF.

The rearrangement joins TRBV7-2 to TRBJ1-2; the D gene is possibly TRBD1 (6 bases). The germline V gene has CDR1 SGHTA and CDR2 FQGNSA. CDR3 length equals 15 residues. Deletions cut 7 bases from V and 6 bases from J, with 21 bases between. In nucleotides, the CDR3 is TGTGCCAGCATCGACAGGCGGCTTACCGGGCATGGCTACACCTTC. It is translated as CASIDRRLTGHGYTF.

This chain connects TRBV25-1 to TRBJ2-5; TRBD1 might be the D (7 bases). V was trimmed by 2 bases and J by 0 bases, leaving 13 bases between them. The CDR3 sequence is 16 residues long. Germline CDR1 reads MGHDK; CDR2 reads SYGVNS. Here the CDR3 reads CASSERGTVHQETQYF. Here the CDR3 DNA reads TGTGCCAGCAGTGAACGCGGGACAGTCCACCAAGAGACCCAGTACTTC.

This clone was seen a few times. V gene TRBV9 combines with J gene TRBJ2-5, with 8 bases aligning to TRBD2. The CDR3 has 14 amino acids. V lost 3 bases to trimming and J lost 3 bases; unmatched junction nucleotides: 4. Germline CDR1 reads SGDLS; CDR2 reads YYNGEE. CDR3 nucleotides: TGTGCCAGCAGCGAGATTAGCGGGGAAGAGACCCAGTACTTC. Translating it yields CASSEISGEETQYF.

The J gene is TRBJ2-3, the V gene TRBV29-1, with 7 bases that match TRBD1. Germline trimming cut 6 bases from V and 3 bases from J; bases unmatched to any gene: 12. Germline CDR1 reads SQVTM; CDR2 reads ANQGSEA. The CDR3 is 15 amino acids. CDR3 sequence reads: CSVELTGWRTDTQYF. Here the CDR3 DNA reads TGCAGCGTAGAATTGACAGGGTGGAGGACAGATACGCAGTATTTT.

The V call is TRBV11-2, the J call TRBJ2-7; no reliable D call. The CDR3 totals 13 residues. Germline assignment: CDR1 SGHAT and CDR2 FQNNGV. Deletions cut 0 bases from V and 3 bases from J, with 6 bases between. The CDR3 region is CASSLDGDYEQYF. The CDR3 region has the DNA TGTGCCAGCAGCTTAGATGGGGACTACGAGCAGTACTTC.

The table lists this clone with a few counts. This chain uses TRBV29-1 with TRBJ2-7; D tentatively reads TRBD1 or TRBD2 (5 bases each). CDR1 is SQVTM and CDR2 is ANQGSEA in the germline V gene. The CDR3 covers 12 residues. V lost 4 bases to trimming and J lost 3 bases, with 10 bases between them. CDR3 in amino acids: CSVGRDGYEQYF. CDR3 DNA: TGCAGCGTTGGCCGGGACGGCTACGAGCAGTACTTC.

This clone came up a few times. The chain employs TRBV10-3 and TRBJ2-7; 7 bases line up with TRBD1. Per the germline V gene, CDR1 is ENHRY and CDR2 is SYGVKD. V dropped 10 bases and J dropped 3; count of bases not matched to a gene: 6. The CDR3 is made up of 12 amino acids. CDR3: CATGTENYEQYF. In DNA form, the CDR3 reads TGTGCCACCGGGACAGAGAACTACGAGCAGTACTTC.

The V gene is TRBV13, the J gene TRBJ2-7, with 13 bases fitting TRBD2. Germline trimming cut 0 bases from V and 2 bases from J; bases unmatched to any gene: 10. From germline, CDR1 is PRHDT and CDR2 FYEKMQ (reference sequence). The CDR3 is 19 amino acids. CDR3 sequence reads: CASSLGLAETSGGPYEQYF. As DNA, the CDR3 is TGTGCCAGCAGCTTAGGCCTGGCGGAGACTAGCGGGGGGCCCTACGAGCAGTACTTC.